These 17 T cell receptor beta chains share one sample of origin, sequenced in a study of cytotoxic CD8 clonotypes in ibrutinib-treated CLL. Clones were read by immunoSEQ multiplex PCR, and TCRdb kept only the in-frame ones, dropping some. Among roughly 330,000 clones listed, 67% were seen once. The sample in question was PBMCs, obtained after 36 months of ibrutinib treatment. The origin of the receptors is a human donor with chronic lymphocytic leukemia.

This chain's CDR3 is CASMTGSGANVLTF. CDR3 bases: TGTGCCAGCATGACAGGGTCTGGGGCCAACGTCCTGACTTTC. The chain recombines TRBV11-2 with TRBJ2-6, with 7 bases fitting TRBD1. The CDR3 runs 14 residues. Per germline, CDR1 SGHAT and CDR2 FQNNGV. J was trimmed by 1 base and V by 7 bases; bases with no gene match: 1.

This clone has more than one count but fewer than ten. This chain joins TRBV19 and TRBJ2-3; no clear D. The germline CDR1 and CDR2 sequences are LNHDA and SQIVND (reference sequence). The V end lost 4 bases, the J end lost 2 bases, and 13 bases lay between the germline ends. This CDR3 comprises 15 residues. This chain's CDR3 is CASSNLGKSTDTQYF. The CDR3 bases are TGTGCCAGTAGTAACCTAGGAAAGTCCACAGATACGCAGTATTTT. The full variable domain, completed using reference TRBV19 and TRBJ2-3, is DGGITQSPKYLFRKEGQNVTLSCEQNLNHDAMYWYRQDPGQGLRLIYYSQIVNDFQKGDIAEGYSVSREKKESFPLTVTSAQKNPTAFYLCASSNLGKSTDTQYFGPGTRLTVL.

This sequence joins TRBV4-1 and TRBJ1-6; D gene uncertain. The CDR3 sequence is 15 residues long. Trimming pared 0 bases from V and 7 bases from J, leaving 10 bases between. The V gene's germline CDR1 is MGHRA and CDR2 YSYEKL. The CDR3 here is CASSQDLGSNSPLHF. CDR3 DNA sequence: TGCGCCAGCAGCCAAGATCTGGGATCGAATTCACCCCTCCACTTT.

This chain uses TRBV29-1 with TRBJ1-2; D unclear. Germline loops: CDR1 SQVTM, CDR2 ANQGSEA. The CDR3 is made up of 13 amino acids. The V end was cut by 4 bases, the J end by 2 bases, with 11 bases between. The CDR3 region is CSVVSPVNYGYTF. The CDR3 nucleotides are TGCAGCGTTGTGTCGCCAGTGAACTATGGCTACACCTTC.

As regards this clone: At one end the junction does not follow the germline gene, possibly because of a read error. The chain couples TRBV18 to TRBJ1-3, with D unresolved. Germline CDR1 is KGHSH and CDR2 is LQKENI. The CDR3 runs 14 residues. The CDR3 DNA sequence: TGTGCCAGCTCACCCACCCCGGAGGGAAGCACCATATATTTT. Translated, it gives CASSPTPEGSTIYF.

The CDR3 nucleotides read TGTGCCAGCAGCTTAGCCCTCAGGACAGGACCTAACTATGGCTACACCTTC. This sequence encodes CASSLALRTGPNYGYTF. The chain is built from TRBV7-9 and TRBJ1-2; 7 bases fit TRBD1. From germline, CDR1 is SEHNR and CDR2 FQNEAQ (reference sequence). V lost 0 bases, J lost 0 bases, and 7 bases stayed unmatched. CDR3 length: 17 residues. The complete variable domain, with remaining parts taken from reference TRBV7-9 and TRBJ1-2, reads DTGVSQNPRHKITKRGQNVTFRCDPISEHNRLYWYRQTLGQGPEFLTYFQNEAQLEKSRLLSDRFSAERPKGSFSTLEIQRTEQGDSAMYLCASSLALRTGPNYGYTFGSGTRLTVV.

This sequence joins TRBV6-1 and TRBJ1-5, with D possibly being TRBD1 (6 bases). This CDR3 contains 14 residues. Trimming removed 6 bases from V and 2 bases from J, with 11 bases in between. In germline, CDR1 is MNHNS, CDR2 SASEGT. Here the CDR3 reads CASSPGVGNQPQHF. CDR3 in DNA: TGTGCCAGCAGCCCAGGGGTGGGCAATCAGCCCCAGCATTTT.

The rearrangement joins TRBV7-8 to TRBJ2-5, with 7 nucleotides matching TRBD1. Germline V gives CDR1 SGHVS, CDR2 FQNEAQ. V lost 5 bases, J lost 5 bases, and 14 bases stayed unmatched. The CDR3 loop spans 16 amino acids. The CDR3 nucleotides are TGTGCCAGCAGCAGACGGACAGGCGTCTCTCGGGAGACCCAGTACTTC. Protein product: CASSRRTGVSRETQYF.

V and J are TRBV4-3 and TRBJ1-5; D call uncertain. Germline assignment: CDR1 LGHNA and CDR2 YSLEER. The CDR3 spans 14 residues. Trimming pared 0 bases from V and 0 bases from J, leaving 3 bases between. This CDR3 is CASSQESSNQPQHF. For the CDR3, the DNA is TGCGCCAGCAGCCAAGAAAGTAGCAATCAGCCCCAGCATTTT.

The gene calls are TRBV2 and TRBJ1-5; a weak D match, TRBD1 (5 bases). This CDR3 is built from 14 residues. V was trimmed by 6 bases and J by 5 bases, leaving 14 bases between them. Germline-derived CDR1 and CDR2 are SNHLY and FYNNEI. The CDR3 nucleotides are TGTGCCAGCAGAGGGGTGGGCGGGGATCAGCCCCAGCATTTT. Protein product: CASRGVGGDQPQHF. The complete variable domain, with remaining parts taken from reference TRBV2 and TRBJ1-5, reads EPEVTQTPSHQVTQMGQEVILRCVPISNHLYFYWYRQILGQKVEFLVSFYNNEISEKSEIFDDQFSVERPDGSNFTLKIRSTKLEDSAMYFCASRGVGGDQPQHFGDGTRLSIL.

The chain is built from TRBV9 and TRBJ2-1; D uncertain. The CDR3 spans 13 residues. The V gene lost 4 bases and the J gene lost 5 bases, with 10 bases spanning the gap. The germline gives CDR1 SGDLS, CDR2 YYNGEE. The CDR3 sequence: CASSSRRDNEQFF. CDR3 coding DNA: TGTGCCAGCAGCTCCCGACGGGACAATGAGCAGTTCTTC.

CDR3 bases: TGTGCCAGCTTAAAGAACACTGAAGCTTTCTTT. This encodes CASLKNTEAFF. The gene calls are TRBV6-1 and TRBJ1-1, with no clear D. The germline CDR1 and CDR2 sequences are MNHNS and SASEGT. The V and J ends lost 8 bases and 1 base respectively, with 5 bases between them. This CDR3 region has 11 residues.

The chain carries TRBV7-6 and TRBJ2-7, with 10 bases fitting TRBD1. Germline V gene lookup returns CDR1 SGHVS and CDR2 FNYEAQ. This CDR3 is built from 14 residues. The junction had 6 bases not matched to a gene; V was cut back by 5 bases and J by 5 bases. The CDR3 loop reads CASSPDDRGHEQYF. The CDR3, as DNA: TGTGCCAGCAGCCCAGACGACAGGGGGCACGAGCAGTACTTC.

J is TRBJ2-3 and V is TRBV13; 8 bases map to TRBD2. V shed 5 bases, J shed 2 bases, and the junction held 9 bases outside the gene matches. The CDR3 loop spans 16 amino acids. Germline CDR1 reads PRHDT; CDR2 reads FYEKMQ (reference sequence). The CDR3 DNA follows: TGTGCCAGCAGCCGGACGGCCGGGGGGGCCACAGATACGCAGTATTTT. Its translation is CASSRTAGGATDTQYF.

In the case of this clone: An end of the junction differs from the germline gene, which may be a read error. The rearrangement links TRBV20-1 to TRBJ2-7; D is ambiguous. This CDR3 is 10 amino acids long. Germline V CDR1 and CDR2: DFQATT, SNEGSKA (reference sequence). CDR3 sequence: CSAGTLGRDF. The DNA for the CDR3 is TGCAGTGCTGGTACTCTAGGACGTGACTTC.

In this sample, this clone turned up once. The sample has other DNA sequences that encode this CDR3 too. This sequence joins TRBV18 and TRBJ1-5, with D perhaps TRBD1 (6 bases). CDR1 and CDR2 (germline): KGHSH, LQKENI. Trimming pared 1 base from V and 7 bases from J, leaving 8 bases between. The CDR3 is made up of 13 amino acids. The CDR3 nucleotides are TGTGCCAGCTCACCACAGGGGGACCAGCCCCAGCATTTT. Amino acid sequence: CASSPQGDQPQHF.

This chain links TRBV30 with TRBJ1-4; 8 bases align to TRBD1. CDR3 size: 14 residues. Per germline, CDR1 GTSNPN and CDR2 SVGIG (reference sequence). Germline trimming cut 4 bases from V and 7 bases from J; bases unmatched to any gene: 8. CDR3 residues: CAWNPTGGGEKLFF. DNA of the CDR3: TGTGCCTGGAATCCCACAGGGGGAGGTGAAAAACTGTTTTTT.